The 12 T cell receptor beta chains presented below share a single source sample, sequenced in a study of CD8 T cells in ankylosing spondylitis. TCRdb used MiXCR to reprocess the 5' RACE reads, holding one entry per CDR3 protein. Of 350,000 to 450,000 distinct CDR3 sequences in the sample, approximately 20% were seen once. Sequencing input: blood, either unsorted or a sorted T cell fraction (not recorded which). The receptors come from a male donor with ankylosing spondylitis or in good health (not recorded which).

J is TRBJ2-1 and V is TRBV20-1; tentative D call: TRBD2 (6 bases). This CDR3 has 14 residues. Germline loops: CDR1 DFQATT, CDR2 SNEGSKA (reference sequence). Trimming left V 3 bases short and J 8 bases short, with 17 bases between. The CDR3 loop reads CSASPSPGEDEQFF. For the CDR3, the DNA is TGCAGTGCTAGTCCTAGCCCGGGGGAGGATGAGCAGTTCTTC.

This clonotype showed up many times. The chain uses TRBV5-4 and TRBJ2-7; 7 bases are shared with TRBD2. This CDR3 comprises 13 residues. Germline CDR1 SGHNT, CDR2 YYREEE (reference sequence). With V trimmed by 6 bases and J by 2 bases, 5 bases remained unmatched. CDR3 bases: TGTGCCAGCACCCCGGGGGGAGCCTACGAGCAGTACTTC. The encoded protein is CASTPGGAYEQYF.

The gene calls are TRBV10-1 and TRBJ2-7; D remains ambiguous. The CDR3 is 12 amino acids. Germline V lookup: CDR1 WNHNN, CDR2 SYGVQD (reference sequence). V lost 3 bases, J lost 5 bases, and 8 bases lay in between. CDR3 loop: CASSDDGDEQYF. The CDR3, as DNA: TGCGCCAGCAGTGATGATGGAGACGAGCAGTACTTC.

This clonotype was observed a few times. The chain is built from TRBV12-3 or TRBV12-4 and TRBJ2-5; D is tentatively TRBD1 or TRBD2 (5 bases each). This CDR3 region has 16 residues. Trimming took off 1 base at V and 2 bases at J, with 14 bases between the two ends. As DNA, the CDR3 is TGTGCCAGCAGTTTAGTGGGACCGATATTACAAGAGACCCAGTACTTC. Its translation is CASSLVGPILQETQYF.

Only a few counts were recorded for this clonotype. The CDR3 sequence: CALEPPAGGGDTQYF. The CDR3, as DNA: TGTGCTCTCGAGCCCCCCGCGGGGGGAGGAGATACGCAGTATTTT. The V call is TRBV12-3 or TRBV12-4, the J call TRBJ2-3, with 8 bases identical to TRBD2. CDR3 length equals 15 residues.

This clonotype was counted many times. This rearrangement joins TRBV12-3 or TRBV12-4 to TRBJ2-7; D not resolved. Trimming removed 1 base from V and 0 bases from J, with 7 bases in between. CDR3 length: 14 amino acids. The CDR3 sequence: CASSLGRLSYEQYF. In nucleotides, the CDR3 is TGTGCCAGCAGTTTAGGGCGGCTCTCCTACGAGCAGTACTTC.

CDR3 coding DNA: TGCAGCGTTGGCCTTCAGGGACAGGGGTACGAGCAGTACTTC. This gives the protein CSVGLQGQGYEQYF. The V call is TRBV29-1, the J call TRBJ2-7, with 10 bases identical to TRBD1. The CDR3 has 14 amino acids. Germline CDR1 SQVTM, CDR2 ANQGSEA. Trimming took 4 bases from V and 4 from J; bases not matched to a gene: 7.

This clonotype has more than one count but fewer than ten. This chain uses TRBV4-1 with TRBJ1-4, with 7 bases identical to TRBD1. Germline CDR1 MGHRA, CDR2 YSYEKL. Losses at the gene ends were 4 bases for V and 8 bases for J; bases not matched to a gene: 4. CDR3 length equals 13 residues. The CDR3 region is CASSPRQGEKLFF. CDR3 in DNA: TGCGCCAGCAGCCCCAGACAGGGCGAAAAACTGTTTTTT.

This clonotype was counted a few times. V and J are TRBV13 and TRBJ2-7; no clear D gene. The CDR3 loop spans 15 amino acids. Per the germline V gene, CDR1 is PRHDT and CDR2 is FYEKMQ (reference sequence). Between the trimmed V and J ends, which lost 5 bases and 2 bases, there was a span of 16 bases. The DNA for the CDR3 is TGTGCCAGCAGCGCTGGTGGGCCGAGAGCCTACGAGCAGTACTTC. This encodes CASSAGGPRAYEQYF.

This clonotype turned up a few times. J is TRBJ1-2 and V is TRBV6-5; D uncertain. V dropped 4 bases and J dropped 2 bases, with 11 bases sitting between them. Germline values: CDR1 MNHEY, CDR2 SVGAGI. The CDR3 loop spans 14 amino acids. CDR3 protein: CASSSTVDNYGYTF. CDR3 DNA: TGTGCCAGCAGTTCGACGGTGGACAACTATGGCTACACCTTC.

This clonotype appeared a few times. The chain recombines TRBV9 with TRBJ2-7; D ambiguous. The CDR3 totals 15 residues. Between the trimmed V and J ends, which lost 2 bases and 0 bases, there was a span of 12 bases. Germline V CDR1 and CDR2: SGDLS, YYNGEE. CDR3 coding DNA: TGTGCCAGCAGCGTTGATGGCCTGAGCTCCTACGAGCAGTACTTC. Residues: CASSVDGLSSYEQYF.

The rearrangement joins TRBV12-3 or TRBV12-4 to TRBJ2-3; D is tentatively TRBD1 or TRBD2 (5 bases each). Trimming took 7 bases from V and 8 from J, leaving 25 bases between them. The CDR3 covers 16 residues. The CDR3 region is CASTLSDTPGVGTQYF. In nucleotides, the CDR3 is TGTGCCAGCACCCTTTCGGACACTCCCGGGGTTGGTACGCAGTATTTT.